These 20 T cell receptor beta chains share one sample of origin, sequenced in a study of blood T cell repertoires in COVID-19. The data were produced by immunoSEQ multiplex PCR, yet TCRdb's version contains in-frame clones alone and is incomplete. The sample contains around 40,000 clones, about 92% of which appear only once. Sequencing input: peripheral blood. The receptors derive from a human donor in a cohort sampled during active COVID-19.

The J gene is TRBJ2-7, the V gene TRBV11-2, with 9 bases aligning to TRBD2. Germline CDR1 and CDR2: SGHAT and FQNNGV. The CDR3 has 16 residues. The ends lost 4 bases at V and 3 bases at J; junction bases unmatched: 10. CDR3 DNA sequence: TGTGCCAGCAGCTCAATAAGACGACTAGCGGACTACGAGCAGTACTTC. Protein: CASSSIRRLADYEQYF.

The CDR3 sequence: CASSYAGTFSYTQYF. The DNA of the CDR3 is TGTGCCAGCAGTTACGCGGGGACCTTCAGTTATACGCAGTATTTT. This rearrangement joins TRBV6-2 or TRBV6-3 to TRBJ2-3, with TRBD2 as a possible D gene (6 bases). Trimming pared 2 bases from V and 7 bases from J, leaving 16 bases between. CDR1 is MNHEY, CDR2 SVGEGT, per germline. The CDR3 runs to 15 residues.

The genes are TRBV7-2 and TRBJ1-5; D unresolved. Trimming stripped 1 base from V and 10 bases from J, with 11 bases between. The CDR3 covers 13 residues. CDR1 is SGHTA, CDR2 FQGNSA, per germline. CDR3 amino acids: CASSLGYTRPQHF. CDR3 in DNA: TGTGCCAGCAGCTTAGGGTACACTAGACCCCAGCATTTT.

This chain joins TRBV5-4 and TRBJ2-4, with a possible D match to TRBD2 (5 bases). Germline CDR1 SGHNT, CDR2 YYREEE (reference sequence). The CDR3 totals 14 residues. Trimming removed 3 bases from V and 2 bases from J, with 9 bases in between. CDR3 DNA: TGTGCCAGCAGCTCCACCGGGACCAAAAACATTCAGTACTTC. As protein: CASSSTGTKNIQYF.

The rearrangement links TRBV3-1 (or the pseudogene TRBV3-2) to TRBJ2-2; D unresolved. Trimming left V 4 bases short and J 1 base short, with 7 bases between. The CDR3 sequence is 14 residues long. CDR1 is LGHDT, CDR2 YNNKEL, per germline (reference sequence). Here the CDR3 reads CASSPPGNTGELFF. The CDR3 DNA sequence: TGTGCCAGCAGCCCACCGGGGAACACCGGGGAGCTGTTTTTT.

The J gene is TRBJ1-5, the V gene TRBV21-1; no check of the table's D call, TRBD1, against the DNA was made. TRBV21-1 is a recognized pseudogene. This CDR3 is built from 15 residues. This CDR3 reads CASSKPGRDFQPQHF. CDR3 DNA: TGTGCCAGCAGCAAACCTGGGCGAGATTTCCAGCCCCAGCATTTT.

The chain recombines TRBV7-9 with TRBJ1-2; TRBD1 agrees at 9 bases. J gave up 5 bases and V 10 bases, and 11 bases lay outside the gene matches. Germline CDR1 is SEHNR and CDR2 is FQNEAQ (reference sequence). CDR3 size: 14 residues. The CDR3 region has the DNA TGTGCCACGCAACCGGGACAGGGCTTTTATGGCTACACCTTC. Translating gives CATQPGQGFYGYTF.

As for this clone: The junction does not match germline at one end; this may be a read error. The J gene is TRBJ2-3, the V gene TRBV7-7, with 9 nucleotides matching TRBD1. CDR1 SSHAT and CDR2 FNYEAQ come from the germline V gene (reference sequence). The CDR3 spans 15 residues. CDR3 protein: CASSLGTGSTDTQYF. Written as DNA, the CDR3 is TGTGCTAGCAGCTTAGGGACAGGGAGCACAGATACGCAGTATTTT.

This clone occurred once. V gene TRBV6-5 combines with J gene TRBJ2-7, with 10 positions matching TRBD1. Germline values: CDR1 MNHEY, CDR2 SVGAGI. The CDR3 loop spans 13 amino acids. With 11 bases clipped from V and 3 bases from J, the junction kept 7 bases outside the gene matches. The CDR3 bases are TGTGCCGCGGGGACAGGGGACGTCTACGAGCAGTACTTC. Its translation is CAAGTGDVYEQYF.

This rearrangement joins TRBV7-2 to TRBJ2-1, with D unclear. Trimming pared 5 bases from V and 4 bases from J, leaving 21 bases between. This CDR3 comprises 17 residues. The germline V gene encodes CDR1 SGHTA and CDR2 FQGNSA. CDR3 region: CASSRGRMGYLYNEQFF. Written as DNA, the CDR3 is TGTGCCAGCAGCCGTGGGCGCATGGGTTACCTTTACAATGAGCAGTTCTTC.

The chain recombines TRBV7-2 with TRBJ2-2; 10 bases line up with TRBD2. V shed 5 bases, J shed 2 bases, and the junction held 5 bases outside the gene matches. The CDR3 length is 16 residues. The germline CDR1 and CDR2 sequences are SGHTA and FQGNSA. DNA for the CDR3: TGTGCCAGCAGCATCACTAGCGGGGCAAACACCGGGGAGCTGTTTTTT. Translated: CASSITSGANTGELFF.

The CDR3 bases are TGTGCCAGCAGCCCTTATAGATCCGGGGAGCTGTTTTTT. It translates to CASSPYRSGELFF. This chain uses TRBV5-4 with TRBJ2-2; D is unclear. Trimming cost V 4 bases and J 6 bases, with 10 bases left between them. The CDR3 contains 13 residues. Germline V lookup: CDR1 SGHNT, CDR2 YYREEE (reference sequence).

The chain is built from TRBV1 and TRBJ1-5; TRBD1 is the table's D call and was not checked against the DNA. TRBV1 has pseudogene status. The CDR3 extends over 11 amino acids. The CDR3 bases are TGCACCGCTAGGGGGCATCAGCCCCAGCATTTT. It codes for CTARGHQPQHF.

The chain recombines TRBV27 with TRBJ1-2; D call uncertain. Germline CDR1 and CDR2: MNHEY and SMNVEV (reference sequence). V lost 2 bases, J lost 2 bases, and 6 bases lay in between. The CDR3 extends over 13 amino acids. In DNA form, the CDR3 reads TGTGCCAGCAGTTTAAAGCCAAACTATGGCTACACCTTC. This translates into CASSLKPNYGYTF.

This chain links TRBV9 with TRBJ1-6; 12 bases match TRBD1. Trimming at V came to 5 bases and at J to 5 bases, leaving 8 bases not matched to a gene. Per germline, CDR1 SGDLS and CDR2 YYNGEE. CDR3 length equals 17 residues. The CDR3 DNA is TGTGCCAGCAGAGGGACAGGGGGCGTTGGGGATAATTCACCCCTCCACTTT. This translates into CASRGTGGVGDNSPLHF.

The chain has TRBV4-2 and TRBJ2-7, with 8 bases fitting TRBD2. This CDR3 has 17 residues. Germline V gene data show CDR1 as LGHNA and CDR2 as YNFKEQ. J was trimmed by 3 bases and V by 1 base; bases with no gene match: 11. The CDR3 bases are TGTGCCAGCAGCCAAGTTTTTCTAGCGGGCTCTAGCTACGAGCAGTACTTC. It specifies CASSQVFLAGSSYEQYF.

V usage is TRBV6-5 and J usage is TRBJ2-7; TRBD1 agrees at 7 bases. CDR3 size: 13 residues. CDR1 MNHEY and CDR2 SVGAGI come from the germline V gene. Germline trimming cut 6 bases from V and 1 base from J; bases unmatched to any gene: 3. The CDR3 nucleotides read TGTGCCAGCAGGGGGACAGTATCCTACGAGCAGTACTTC. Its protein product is CASRGTVSYEQYF.

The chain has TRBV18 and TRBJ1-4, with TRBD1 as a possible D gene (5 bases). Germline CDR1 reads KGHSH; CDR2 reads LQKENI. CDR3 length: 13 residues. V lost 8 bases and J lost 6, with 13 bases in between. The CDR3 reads CASLGPVDEKLFF. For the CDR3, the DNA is TGTGCCAGCCTGGGGCCAGTTGATGAAAAACTGTTTTTT.

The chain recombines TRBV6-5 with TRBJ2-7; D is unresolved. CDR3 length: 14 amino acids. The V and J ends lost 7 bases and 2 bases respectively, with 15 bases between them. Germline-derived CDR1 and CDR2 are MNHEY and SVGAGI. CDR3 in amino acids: CASTKPHQPYEQYF. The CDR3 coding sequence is TGTGCCAGCACCAAACCACACCAACCCTACGAGCAGTACTTC.

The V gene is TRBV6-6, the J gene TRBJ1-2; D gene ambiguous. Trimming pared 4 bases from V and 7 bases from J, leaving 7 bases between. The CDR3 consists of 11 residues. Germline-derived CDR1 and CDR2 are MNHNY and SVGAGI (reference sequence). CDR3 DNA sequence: TGTGCCAGCAGTTCAACACCTGGCTACACCTTC. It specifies CASSSTPGYTF.